This T cell receptor (beta chain) was recorded in a study of blood T cell repertoires in COVID-19. The trim removed 3 bases at V and 4 bases at J, leaving 7 bases unmatched. This CDR3 comprises 15 residues. CDR1 is SNHLY and CDR2 is FYNNEI in the germline V gene. Those enrolled, adults aged roughly 18 to 90 years, came from 24 US areas. Among Cohort 3 donors, those recovered had two negative PCRs, clearance, or symptom resolution. The assay was immunoSEQ multiplex PCR, and TCRdb's table has in-frame clones only and misses some. The sample contains 200,000 to 300,000 clones, roughly 91% of which appear only once.

This receptor was taken from a woman in her twenties or thirties who had recovered from COVID-19. The chain employs TRBV2 and TRBJ2-7, with 9 bases aligning to TRBD1. Sequencing was done on a sample of PBMCs or T cells enriched from blood (not recorded which). The CDR3 reads CASSDETGGNYEQYF. The DNA of the CDR3 is TGTGCCAGCAGTGACGAGACAGGGGGGAATTACGAGCAGTACTTC.